One and the same sample provided the 8 T cell receptor beta chains below, sequenced in a study of T cell responses to AZD1222 COVID-19 vaccine (dated by TCRdb to the early 2020s). Library creation used the immunoSEQ multiplex PCR assay. Sourced from immuneACCESS, this table was stored by TCRdb with only in-frame sequences that have V and J called. A share of the clones is absent; for the studies checked, an unresolved V gene accounts for under half, and the remainder has no known explanation. Within this sample are 65,000 to 100,000 clones, with 75% to 85% of them counted one time only. Of the sample, 22% is held by the ten largest clones. The time point label, read with the paper, signifies: baseline before first vaccination. The input for sequencing was peripheral blood, taken on day 0 of AZD1222 vaccination. These receptors were obtained from an adult in good health.

This clone was recorded only once. The gene calls are TRBV6-4 and TRBJ1-4; 9 bases agree with TRBD1. Germline values: CDR1 MRHNA, CDR2 SNTAGT. There are 14 residues in the CDR3. Trimming took 7 bases from V and 5 from J; bases not matched to a gene: 5. CDR3 loop: CASNRGTGNEKLFF. The CDR3 bases are TGTGCCAGCAATAGAGGGACAGGGAATGAAAAACTGTTTTTT.

The chain combines TRBV11-1 with TRBJ2-7, with 10 bases identical to TRBD1. Per germline, CDR1 SGHAT and CDR2 FQDESV (reference sequence). The CDR3 has 13 residues. With 6 bases clipped from V and 6 bases from J, the junction kept 5 bases outside the gene matches. CDR3 DNA: TGTGCCAGCAGTATTGACAGGGGGCGCGAGCAGTACTTC. This translates into CASSIDRGREQYF.

The J gene is TRBJ2-3, the V gene TRBV4-1, with 8 bases identical to TRBD2. Germline V CDR1 and CDR2: MGHRA, YSYEKL. The J segment lost 0 bases and the V segment lost 0 bases, leaving 2 bases of the junction unmatched. This CDR3 has 16 amino acids. Written as DNA, the CDR3 is TGCGCCAGCAGCCAAGAGCCTAGCGGGAGCACAGATACGCAGTATTTT. Amino acid sequence: CASSQEPSGSTDTQYF.

The CDR3 DNA follows: TGTGCCAGCAGCCCAGGGACAAGTGGCACTGAAGCTTTCTTT. It codes for CASSPGTSGTEAFF. The chain recombines TRBV7-9 with TRBJ1-1; maybe TRBD1 (6 bases). CDR1 SEHNR and CDR2 FQNEAQ come from the germline V gene (reference sequence). CDR3 length equals 14 residues. Trimming cost V 5 bases and J 4 bases, with 14 bases left between them. The full variable domain, in which reference TRBV7-9 and TRBJ1-1 provide the parts outside the CDR3, is DTGVSQNPRHKITKRGQNVTFRCDPISEHNRLYWYRQTLGQGPEFLTYFQNEAQLEKSRLLSDRFSAERPKGSFSTLEIQRTEQGDSAMYLCASSPGTSGTEAFFGQGTRLTVV.

The chain joins TRBV6-5 to TRBJ2-5; no definite D call. The ends were cut back, 6 bases at V and 3 bases at J, with 14 bases in the middle. The CDR3 length is 14 residues. Germline CDR1 reads MNHEY; CDR2 reads SVGAGI. CDR3 DNA: TGTGCCAGCAGCCCCTGGGGTAGGGAAGAGACCCAGTACTTC. Its protein product is CASSPWGREETQYF.

CDR3 in DNA: TGCGCCAGCAGCTTGGCCGGGACCCTGTACGAGCAGTACTTC. It codes for CASSLAGTLYEQYF. The chain uses TRBV5-1 and TRBJ2-7, with D perhaps matching TRBD1 or TRBD2 (5 bases each). This CDR3 comprises 14 residues. Germline CDR1 reads SGHRS; CDR2 reads YFSETQ. Trimming pared 0 bases from V and 4 bases from J, leaving 11 bases between. Combining the CDR3 with reference TRBV5-1 and TRBJ2-7 gives the whole variable domain KAGVTQTPRYLIKTRGQQVTLSCSPISGHRSVSWYQQTPGQGLQFLFEYFSETQRNKGNFPGRFSGRQFSNSRSEMNVSTLELGDSALYLCASSLAGTLYEQYFGPGTRLTVT.

In this sample, this clone turned up a few times. The rearrangement uses TRBV25-1 and TRBJ1-5, with D possibly TRBD1 on 5 matching bases. CDR3 size: 14 residues. The germline gives CDR1 MGHDK, CDR2 SYGVNS. Trimming removed 1 base at V and 3 bases at J, with 7 bases between. The CDR3 DNA is TGTGCCAGCAGTGAATGGGGGATCAATCAGCCCCAGCATTTT. It translates to CASSEWGINQPQHF.

The chain combines TRBV18 with TRBJ2-7; 9 bases align to TRBD2. From germline, CDR1 is KGHSH and CDR2 LQKENI. J was trimmed by 7 bases and V by 5 bases; bases with no gene match: 3. The CDR3 loop spans 12 amino acids. In nucleotides, the CDR3 is TGTGCCAGCTCAAAAGGACTAGCGGAGCAGTACTTC. Protein product: CASSKGLAEQYF.